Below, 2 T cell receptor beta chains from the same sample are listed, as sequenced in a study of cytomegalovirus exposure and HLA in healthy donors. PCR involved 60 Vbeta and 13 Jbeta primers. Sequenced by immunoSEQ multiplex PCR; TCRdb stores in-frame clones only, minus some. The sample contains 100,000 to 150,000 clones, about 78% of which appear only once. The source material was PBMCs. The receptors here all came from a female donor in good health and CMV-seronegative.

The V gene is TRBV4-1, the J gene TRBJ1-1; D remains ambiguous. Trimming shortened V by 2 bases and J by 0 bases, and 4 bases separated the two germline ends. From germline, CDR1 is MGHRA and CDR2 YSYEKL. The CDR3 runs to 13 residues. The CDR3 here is CASSQLMNTEAFF. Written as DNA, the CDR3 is TGCGCCAGCAGCCAATTAATGAACACTGAAGCTTTCTTT.

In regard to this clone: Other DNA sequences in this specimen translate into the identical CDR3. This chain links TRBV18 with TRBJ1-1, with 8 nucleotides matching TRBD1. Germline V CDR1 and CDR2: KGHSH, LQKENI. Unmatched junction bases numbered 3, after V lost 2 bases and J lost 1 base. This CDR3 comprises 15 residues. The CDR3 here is CASSPRTGQNTEAFF. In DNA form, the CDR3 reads TGTGCCAGCTCACCAAGGACAGGGCAGAACACTGAAGCTTTCTTT.